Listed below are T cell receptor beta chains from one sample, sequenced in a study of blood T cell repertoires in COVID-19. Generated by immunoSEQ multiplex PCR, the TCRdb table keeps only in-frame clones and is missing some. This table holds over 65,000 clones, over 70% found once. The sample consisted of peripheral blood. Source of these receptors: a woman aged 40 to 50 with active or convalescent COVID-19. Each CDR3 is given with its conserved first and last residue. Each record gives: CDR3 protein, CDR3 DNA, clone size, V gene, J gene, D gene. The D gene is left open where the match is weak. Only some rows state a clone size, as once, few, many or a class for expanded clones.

CASSLSGVGANVLTF	TGTGCCAGCAGCTTATCAGGGGTCGGGGCCAACGTCCTGACTTTC	-	TRBV7-3	TRBJ2-6	-
CASRRQGGNQPQHF	TGTGCCAGCAGGCGACAGGGAGGCAATCAGCCCCAGCATTTT	-	TRBV28	TRBJ1-5	TRBD1
CASSREVALYYEQYF	TGTGCCAGCAGCCGGGAAGTAGCCCTCTACTACGAGCAGTACTTC	many	TRBV11-2	TRBJ2-7	-
CASSPRTGQPQHF	TGTGCCAGCAGTCCGCGGACAGGCCAGCCCCAGCATTTT	few	TRBV28	TRBJ1-5	TRBD1
CASSSSTEAFF	TGTGCCAGCAGCTCGAGCACTGAAGCTTTCTTT	-	TRBV7-9	TRBJ1-1	-
CASSWVQGRETQYF	TGTGCCAGCAGTTGGGTACAGGGAAGGGAGACCCAGTACTTC	-	TRBV28	TRBJ2-5	-
CASSYTDIYNSPLHF	TGTGCCAGCAGTTACACAGATATCTATAATTCACCCCTCCACTTT	once	TRBV6-6	TRBJ1-6	-
CASSYSGGTNEKLFF	TGTGCCAGCAGTTACTCGGGGGGGACTAATGAAAAACTGTTTTTT	-	TRBV6-5	TRBJ1-4	-
CASRKGSGRAPEQYF	TGTGCCAGCAGGAAGGGTAGCGGGAGGGCCCCCGAGCAGTACTTC	-	TRBV28	TRBJ2-7	TRBD2
CASSSGRGIRTEAFF	TGCGCCAGCAGCTCGGGCCGGGGGATAAGGACTGAAGCTTTCTTT	-	TRBV5-1	TRBJ1-1	-
CASSLGQNTGELFF	TGTGCCAGCAGCTTAGGACAGAACACCGGGGAGCTGTTTTTT	-	TRBV7-9	TRBJ2-2	-
CASSLLGGGGNTIYF	TGTGCCAGCAGTTTATTGGGCGGGGGTGGAAACACCATATATTTT	-	TRBV28	TRBJ1-3	-
CASRAPDAGGNNEQFF	TGCGCCAGCAGGGCTCCGGATGCGGGAGGTAACAATGAGCAGTTCTTC	-	TRBV10-2	TRBJ2-1	TRBD2
CSVDLRDRGSYGYTF	TGCAGCGTTGACTTAAGAGACAGGGGTTCATACGGCTACACCTTC	-	TRBV29-1	TRBJ1-2	TRBD1
CASSYFMNTEAFF	TGTGCCAGCAGCTACTTCATGAACACTGAAGCTTTCTTT	-	TRBV6-5	TRBJ1-1	-
CASSIRLAEKYF	TGTGCCAGCAGTATCCGACTAGCCGAAAAGTATTTT	-	TRBV28	TRBJ2-3	TRBD2
CASCTGTLRLEQYF	TGTGCCAGCTGCACCGGGACACTGCGGCTCGAGCAGTACTTC	once	TRBV28	TRBJ2-7	-
CASSVATAGGDTQYF	TGTGCCAGCAGCGTAGCTACGGCAGGGGGAGATACGCAGTATTTT	-	TRBV9	TRBJ2-3	TRBD1
CATSAQGPSNQPQHF	TGTGCCACCAGTGCCCAGGGTCCCAGCAATCAGCCCCAGCATTTT	-	TRBV24-1	TRBJ1-5	-
CASSASGGANEQFF	TGTGCCAGCAGCGCCAGCGGGGGGGCCAATGAGCAGTTCTTC	-	TRBV6-5	TRBJ2-1	TRBD2
CASSQEWRVHPYEQYF	TGTGCCAGCAGCCAAGAGTGGCGGGTCCATCCCTACGAGCAGTACTTC	medium-sized	TRBV3-1/TRBV3-2	TRBJ2-7	-
CASSLGGQPYGYTF	TGTGCCAGCAGCTTAGGCGGACAGCCCTATGGCTACACCTTC	-	TRBV7-8	TRBJ1-2	-